This TCR beta chain came from a study of blood T cells in healthy people across ages. This clonotype was seen a handful of times. Staff drew 9 to 10 milliliters of peripheral blood from each donor. Isolation per sample recovered at least 6 million PBMCs. Deletions cut 3 bases from V and 0 bases from J, with 7 bases between. This CDR3 is built from 14 residues. Germline V gives CDR1 SGHDT, CDR2 YYEEEE. Alongside a J-beta primer mix, a sample-barcoded 5' primer served in a second PCR lasting roughly 6 to 12 cycles. A single record per CDR3 protein comes from TCRdb applying MiXCR to the 5' RACE reads. The table has around 820,000 distinct CDR3 sequences, roughly 25% seen once. The same sample was also used in a study of T cells of mothers and their children.

This clonotype was sampled from a boy aged 10-17 years in good health. Sequencing was performed on blood. V and J are TRBV5-6 and TRBJ1-5; no firm D call. CDR3 residues: CASSSAPSNQPQHF. In nucleotides, the CDR3 is TGTGCCAGCAGCTCCGCACCTAGCAATCAGCCCCAGCATTTT.